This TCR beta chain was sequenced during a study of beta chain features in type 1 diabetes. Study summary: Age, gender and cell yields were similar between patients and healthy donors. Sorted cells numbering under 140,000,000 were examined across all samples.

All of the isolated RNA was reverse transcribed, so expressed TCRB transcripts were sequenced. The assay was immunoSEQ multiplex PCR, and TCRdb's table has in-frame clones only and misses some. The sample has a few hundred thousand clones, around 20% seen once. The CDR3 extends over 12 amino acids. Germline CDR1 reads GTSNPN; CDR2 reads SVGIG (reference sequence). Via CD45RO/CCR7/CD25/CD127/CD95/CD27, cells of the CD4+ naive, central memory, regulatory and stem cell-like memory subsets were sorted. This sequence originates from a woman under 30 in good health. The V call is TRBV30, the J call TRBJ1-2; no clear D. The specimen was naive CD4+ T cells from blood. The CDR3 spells CALGRTNYGYTF. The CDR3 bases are TGTGCACTAGGACGTACTAACTATGGCTACACCTTC.